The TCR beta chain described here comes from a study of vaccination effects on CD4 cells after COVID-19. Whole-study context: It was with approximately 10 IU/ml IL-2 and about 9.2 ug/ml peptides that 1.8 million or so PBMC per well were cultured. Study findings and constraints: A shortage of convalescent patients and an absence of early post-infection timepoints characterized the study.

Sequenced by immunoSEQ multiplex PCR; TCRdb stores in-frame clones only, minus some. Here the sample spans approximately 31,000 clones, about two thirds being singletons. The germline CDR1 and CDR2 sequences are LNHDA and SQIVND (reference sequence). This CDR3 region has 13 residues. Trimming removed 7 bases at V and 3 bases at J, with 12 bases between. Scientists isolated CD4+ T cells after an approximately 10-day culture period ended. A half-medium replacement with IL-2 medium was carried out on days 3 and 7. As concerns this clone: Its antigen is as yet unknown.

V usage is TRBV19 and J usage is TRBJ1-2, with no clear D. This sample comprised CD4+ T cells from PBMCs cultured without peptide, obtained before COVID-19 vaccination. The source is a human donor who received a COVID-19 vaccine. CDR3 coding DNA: TGTGCCAGTACCCCCTCGGTGGACTATGGCTACACCTTC. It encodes CASTPSVDYGYTF.